Listed below are T cell receptor beta chains from one sample, sequenced in a study of shared T cell receptors in the human thymus. Sequencing was performed with immunoSEQ multiplex PCR; in TCRdb, only in-frame clones are kept and a portion is missing. The sample consists of 540,000 or so clones, 75% to 80% of them appearing once. This sample also appeared in a second study, on human thymus T cells.

The sample taken for sequencing was thymocytes. These receptors all come from a boy under three years old with a congenital heart defect. Each CDR3 is given with its conserved first and last residue. A D gene is named only where the DNA matches it firmly. The size of a clone is reported for some rows only, either as once, few or many, or as a class for expanded clones.

-,TRBJ2-3,-,17,TRBV30,CAWSGTDPGGQGDTQYF,TGTGCCTGGAGTGGGACGGACCCGGGGGGCCAAGGGGATACGCAGTATTTT
-,TRBJ2-2,TRBD2,16,TRBV7-9,CASSYPSGRLTGELFF,TGTGCCAGCAGCTACCCTAGCGGGAGGCTCACCGGGGAGCTGTTTTTT
-,TRBJ2-7,TRBD1,14,TRBV11-2,CASSLEGQGYEQYF,TGTGCCAGCAGCTTAGAGGGACAGGGCTACGAGCAGTACTTC
once,TRBJ1-5,TRBD1,15,TRBV27,CARQGALNSNQPQHF,TGTGCCAGACAGGGGGCCTTGAATAGCAATCAGCCCCAGCATTTT
once,TRBJ2-3,-,16,TRBV29-1,CSVEDSTGFHTDTQYF,TGCAGCGTTGAAGATTCAACAGGGTTCCACACAGATACGCAGTATTTT
-,TRBJ2-7,-,15,TRBV4-1,CASSQDRGRDYEQYF,TGCGCCAGCAGCCAAGATCGCGGCAGGGACTACGAGCAGTACTTC
-,TRBJ1-2,-,14,TRBV30,CAWRPPTGFGGYTF,TGTGCCTGGAGACCCCCCACAGGGTTCGGTGGCTACACCTTC
-,TRBJ1-2,TRBD1,13,TRBV7-2,CASRRRQGGGYTF,TGTGCCAGCAGACGTAGACAGGGGGGAGGCTACACCTTC
-,TRBJ2-1,-,14,TRBV27,CASSACGRTIEQFF,TGTGCCAGCAGTGCCTGCGGACGGACTATTGAGCAGTTCTTC
-,TRBJ2-7,-,11,TRBV12-5,CASGSPGEQYF,TGTGCTAGTGGTTCCCCCGGGGAGCAGTACTTC
-,TRBJ2-5,-,15,TRBV11-3,CASSLDGLYQETQYF,TGTGCCAGCAGCTTAGATGGACTATACCAAGAGACCCAGTACTTC
-,TRBJ1-2,-,11,TRBV6-5,CASSSREGYTF,TGTGCCAGCAGTTCCCGGGAAGGCTACACCTTC
-,TRBJ2-3,TRBD2,17,TRBV7-2,CASSPWTSCNFTDTQYF,TGTGCCAGCAGCCCCTGGACTAGCTGCAATTTCACAGATACGCAGTATTTT
-,TRBJ2-1,TRBD2,14,TRBV30,CAWSVRLARHEQFF,TGTGCCTGGAGTGTACGACTAGCCAGGCATGAGCAGTTCTTC
-,TRBJ1-1,TRBD1,15,TRBV6-6,CASSYSTGADTEAFF,TGTGCCAGCAGTTACTCAACAGGGGCGGACACTGAAGCTTTCTTT
-,TRBJ2-1,TRBD2,18,TRBV5-4,CASSLTGLAASSYNEQFF,TGTGCCAGCAGCTTGACGGGACTAGCGGCTAGCTCCTACAATGAGCAGTTCTTC
-,TRBJ2-7,TRBD1,18,TRBV27,CASSPLGTGGPTAYEQYF,TGTGCCAGCAGTCCCCTCGGGACAGGGGGACCAACGGCCTACGAGCAGTACTTC
-,TRBJ2-7,TRBD2,20,TRBV14,CASSKSNPSGSPSSSYEQYF,TGTGCCAGCAGCAAAAGCAACCCTAGCGGGAGTCCCTCCAGCTCCTACGAGCAGTACTTC
-,TRBJ2-1,-,15,TRBV12-5,CASGPELSSYNEQFF,TGTGCTAGTGGTCCCGAGCTGAGCTCCTACAATGAGCAGTTCTTC
-,TRBJ2-1,-,17,TRBV7-9,CASSPRGSGSSYNEQFF,TGTGCCAGCAGCCCCAGAGGTAGCGGCAGCTCCTACAATGAGCAGTTCTTC
-,TRBJ1-2,TRBD1,15,TRBV19,CASLSDRESPYGYTF,TGTGCCAGTCTTTCGGACAGGGAAAGCCCCTATGGCTACACCTTC
-,TRBJ1-2,-,15,TRBV25-1,CASSEREAAHYGYTF,TGTGCCAGCAGTGAGCGAGAGGCAGCACACTATGGCTACACCTTC
-,TRBJ1-2,-,14,TRBV4-1,CASSPWTAFYGYTF,TGCGCCAGCAGCCCTTGGACAGCTTTCTATGGCTACACCTTC